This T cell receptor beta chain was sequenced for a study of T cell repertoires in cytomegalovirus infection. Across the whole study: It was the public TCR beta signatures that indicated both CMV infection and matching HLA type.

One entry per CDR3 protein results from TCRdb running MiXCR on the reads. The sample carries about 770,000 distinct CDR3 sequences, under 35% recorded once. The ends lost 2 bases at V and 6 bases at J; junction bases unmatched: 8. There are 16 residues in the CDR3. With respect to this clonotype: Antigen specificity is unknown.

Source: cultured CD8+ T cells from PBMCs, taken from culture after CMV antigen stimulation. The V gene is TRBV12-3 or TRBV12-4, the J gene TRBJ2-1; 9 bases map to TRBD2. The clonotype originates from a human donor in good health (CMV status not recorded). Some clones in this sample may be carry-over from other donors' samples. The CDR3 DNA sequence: TGTGCCAGCAGTTTACCCGGCGGGGGGGCGAGCAATGAGCAGTTCTTC. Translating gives CASSLPGGGASNEQFF.